This TCR beta chain comes out of a study of cytomegalovirus exposure and HLA in healthy donors. General observations from the study: Per a prior analysis, the majority of TCR beta V segments were productive roughly 87% or roughly 30% of the time.

Vbeta (60) and Jbeta (13) primers were used in the PCR. The table came from immunoSEQ multiplex PCR; TCRdb's copy has only in-frame clones and leaves some out. The sample holds some 140,000 clones, roughly 83% seen once. With respect to this clone: What it binds is not known.

The CDR3 has 13 residues. Germline-derived CDR1 and CDR2 are SGHTA and FQGTGA. The ends were cut back, 4 bases at V and 8 bases at J, with 14 bases in the middle. This receptor was identified in a man between 35 and 55 years old in good health and CMV-seronegative. The V and J genes are TRBV7-3 and TRBJ1-1; the D gene is possibly TRBD1 (5 bases). The source material was PBMCs. DNA of the CDR3: TGTGCCAGCAGCTACAGTCCAGGGAAAGAAGCTTTCTTT. It is translated as CASSYSPGKEAFF.